The 5 T cell receptor beta chains below all came from one sample that was sequenced in a study of shared clonotypes between healthy human individuals. TCRdb's table, derived via immunoSEQ multiplex PCR, lists solely in-frame clones and lacks some. The sample yields a few million clones, more than 85% seen once. The specimen sequenced was naive CD4+ T cells from PBMCs. Subset defined: CD45RA+ positively selected. The receptors stem from a man aged 18 to 35 in good health. Some clones in this sample may be carry-over from other donors' samples.

The chain joins TRBV5-4 to TRBJ2-2, with 9 positions matching TRBD2. Germline lookup yields CDR1 SGHNT and CDR2 YYREEE (reference sequence). V was pared by 4 bases and J by 2 bases, with 9 bases of the junction left unmatched. There are 17 residues in the CDR3. This CDR3 is CASSNSLAGPNTGELFF. DNA for the CDR3: TGTGCCAGCAGCAATTCTCTAGCGGGACCCAACACCGGGGAGCTGTTTTTT.

The chain carries TRBV10-3 and TRBJ2-7; 12 bases map to TRBD1. Germline assignment: CDR1 ENHRY and CDR2 SYGVKD. The CDR3 covers 13 residues. V was clipped by 7 bases and J by 5 bases; unmatched bases: 3. The CDR3 nucleotides read TGTGCCATCAAGGGACAGGGGGCCGACGAGCAGTACTTC. Its translation is CAIKGQGADEQYF.

V usage is TRBV28 and J usage is TRBJ2-3; 9 nucleotides match TRBD2. Germline assignment: CDR1 MDHEN and CDR2 SYDVKM. The CDR3 is 15 residues long. J lost 6 bases, V lost 8 bases, and 12 bases had no gene match. The CDR3 nucleotides are TGTGCCAGCTCCCTCTTGGGGACTAGCAGGGATACGCAGTATTTT. It specifies CASSLLGTSRDTQYF.

This rearrangement joins TRBV6-1 to TRBJ2-1; weak D call: TRBD2 (5 bases). V dropped 6 bases and J dropped 5 bases, with 8 bases sitting between them. Germline lookup yields CDR1 MNHNS and CDR2 SASEGT. The CDR3 is 12 residues long. The CDR3, as DNA: TGTGCCAGCAGGGCCGGGGACAATGAGCAGTTCTTC. It is translated as CASRAGDNEQFF.

J is TRBJ2-3 and V is TRBV7-3; D remains ambiguous. This CDR3 has 13 amino acids. Germline V CDR1 and CDR2: SGHTA, FQGTGA. The V end was cut by 1 base, the J end by 4 bases, with 6 bases between. The CDR3 nucleotides read TGTGCCAGCAGCTTAAACTGGGCAGATACGCAGTATTTT. Amino acid sequence: CASSLNWADTQYF.